What follows describes a single TCR beta chain. Original processing methods: Estimation of nucleated cell counts was performed using reference gene primer amplification. Profiled with immunoSEQ multiplex PCR; TCRdb holds only in-frame clones, not every one. V and J calls and clone size are those listed in that table; D and trimming were worked out from the DNA. This sample carries about 350,000 clones, around nine tenths of them seen once, and the ten largest clones take just under 7.5%. The record originates from a study of blood T cell repertoires in COVID-19. Looking at the study overall: Both acute and convalescent COVID-19 samples were obtained from the United States, Italy and Spain. PBMCs, B-cell-depleted T cells, or T cells provided the cDNA or gDNA that made up the material.

CDR1 and CDR2 from the germline V gene are DFQATT and SNEGSKA (reference sequence). Trimming at V came to 3 bases and at J to 3 bases, leaving 6 bases not matched to a gene. This CDR3 has 15 residues. Seattle's cohort entered during active infection and was followed longitudinally. The clonotype originates from a woman in her 70s with COVID-19, enrolled during active disease. The chain employs TRBV20-1 and TRBJ2-2; 8 nucleotides line up with TRBD2. Input material: peripheral blood. The CDR3 sequence is CSASSGGRYTGELFF. DNA for the CDR3: TGCAGTGCTAGTTCGGGGGGGCGATACACCGGGGAGCTGTTTTTT.